This T cell receptor beta chain was obtained from a study of blood T cell repertoires in COVID-19. The data were produced by immunoSEQ multiplex PCR, yet TCRdb's version contains in-frame clones alone and is incomplete. Among some 400,000 clones, around 89% were seen once, and the ten largest hold roughly 1.1%. V shed 5 bases and J 6 bases; nucleotides not matched to a gene: 9. The CDR3 is made up of 14 amino acids. CDR1 and CDR2 (germline): SEHNR, FQNEAQ (reference sequence). The sequencing sample was made of PBMCs or T cells enriched from blood (not recorded which). The chain joins TRBV7-9 to TRBJ2-7, with 8 bases that match TRBD1. The sequence derives from a man aged 25-40 years who had recovered from COVID-19. In nucleotides, the CDR3 is TGTGCCAGCAGCGAGACAGGGGCTTTCGGCGAGCAGTACTTC. Amino acids: CASSETGAFGEQYF.